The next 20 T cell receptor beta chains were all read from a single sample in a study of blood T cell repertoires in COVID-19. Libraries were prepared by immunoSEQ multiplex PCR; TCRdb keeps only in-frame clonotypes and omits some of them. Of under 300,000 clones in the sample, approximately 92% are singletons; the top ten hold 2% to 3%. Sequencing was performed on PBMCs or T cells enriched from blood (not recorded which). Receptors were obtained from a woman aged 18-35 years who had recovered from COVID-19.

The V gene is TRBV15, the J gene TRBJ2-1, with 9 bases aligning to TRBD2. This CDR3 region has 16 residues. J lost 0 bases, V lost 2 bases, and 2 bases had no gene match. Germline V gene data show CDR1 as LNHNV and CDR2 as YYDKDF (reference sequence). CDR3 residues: CATSRRSGSSYNEQFF. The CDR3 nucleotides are TGTGCCACCAGCAGACGTAGCGGGAGCTCCTACAATGAGCAGTTCTTC.

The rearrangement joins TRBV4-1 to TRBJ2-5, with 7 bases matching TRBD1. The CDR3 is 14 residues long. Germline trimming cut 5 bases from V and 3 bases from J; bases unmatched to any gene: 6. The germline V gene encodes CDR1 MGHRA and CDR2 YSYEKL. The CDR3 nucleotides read TGCGCCAGCAGCACGACAGGGAAAAAAGAGACCCAGTACTTC. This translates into CASSTTGKKETQYF.

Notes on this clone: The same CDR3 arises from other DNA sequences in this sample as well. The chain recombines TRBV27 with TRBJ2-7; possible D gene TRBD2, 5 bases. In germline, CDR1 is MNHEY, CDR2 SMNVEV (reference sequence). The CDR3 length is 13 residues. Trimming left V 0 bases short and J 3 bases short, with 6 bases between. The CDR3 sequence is CASSLSRDYEQYF. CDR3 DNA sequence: TGTGCCAGCAGTTTATCGAGGGACTACGAGCAGTACTTC.

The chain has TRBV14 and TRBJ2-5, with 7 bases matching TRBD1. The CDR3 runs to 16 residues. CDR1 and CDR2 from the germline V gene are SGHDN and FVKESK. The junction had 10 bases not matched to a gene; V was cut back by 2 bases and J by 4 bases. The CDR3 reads CASSQHARGFGETQYF. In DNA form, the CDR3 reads TGTGCCAGCAGCCAACACGCCAGGGGGTTCGGAGAGACCCAGTACTTC.

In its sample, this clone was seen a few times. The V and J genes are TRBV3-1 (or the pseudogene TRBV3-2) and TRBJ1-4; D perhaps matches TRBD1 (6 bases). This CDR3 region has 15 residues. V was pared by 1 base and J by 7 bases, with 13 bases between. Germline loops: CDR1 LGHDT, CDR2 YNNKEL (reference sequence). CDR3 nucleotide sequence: TGTGCCAGCAGCCAAGGTCGCCAGGGGTTTGAAAAACTGTTTTTT. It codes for CASSQGRQGFEKLFF.

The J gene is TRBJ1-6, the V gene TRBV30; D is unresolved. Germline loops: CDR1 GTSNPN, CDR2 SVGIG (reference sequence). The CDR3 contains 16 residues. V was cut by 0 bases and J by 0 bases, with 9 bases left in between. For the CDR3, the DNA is TGTGCCTGGAGTGTATTCTCCAGCTCCTATAATTCACCCCTCCACTTT. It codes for CAWSVFSSSYNSPLHF.

The CDR3, as DNA: TGTGCCAGCAGTTTGGTGGCCATGAACACTGAAGCTTTCTTT. Translated: CASSLVAMNTEAFF. This chain joins TRBV28 and TRBJ1-1; D remains unclear. Trimming left V 3 bases short and J 0 bases short, with 8 bases between. This CDR3 has 14 residues. CDR1 is MDHEN and CDR2 is SYDVKM in the germline V gene.

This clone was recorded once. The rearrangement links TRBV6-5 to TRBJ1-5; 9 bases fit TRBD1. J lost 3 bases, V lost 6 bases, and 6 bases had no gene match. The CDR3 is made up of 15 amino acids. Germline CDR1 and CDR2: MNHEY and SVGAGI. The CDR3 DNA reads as TGTGCCAGCAGGGGGACAGGGACACTCAATCAGCCCCAGCATTTT. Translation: CASRGTGTLNQPQHF.

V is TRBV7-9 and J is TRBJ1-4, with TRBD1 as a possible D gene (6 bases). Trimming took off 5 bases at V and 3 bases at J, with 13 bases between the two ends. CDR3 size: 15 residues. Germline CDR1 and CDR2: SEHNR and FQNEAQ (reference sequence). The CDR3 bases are TGTGCCAGCAGCGCCACAGGGCTGGCTAATGAAAAACTGTTTTTT. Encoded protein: CASSATGLANEKLFF.

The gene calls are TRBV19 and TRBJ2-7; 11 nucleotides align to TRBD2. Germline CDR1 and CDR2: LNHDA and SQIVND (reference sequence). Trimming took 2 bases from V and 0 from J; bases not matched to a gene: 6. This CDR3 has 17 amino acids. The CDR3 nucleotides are TGTGCCAGTAGTATACGCCTAGCGGGGGGAAACTCCTACGAGCAGTACTTC. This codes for CASSIRLAGGNSYEQYF.

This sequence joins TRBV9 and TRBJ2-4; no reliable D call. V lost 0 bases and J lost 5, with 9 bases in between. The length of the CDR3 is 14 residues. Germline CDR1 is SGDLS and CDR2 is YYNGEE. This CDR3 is CASSVEAKENIQYF. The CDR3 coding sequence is TGTGCCAGCAGCGTAGAAGCGAAAGAAAACATTCAGTACTTC.

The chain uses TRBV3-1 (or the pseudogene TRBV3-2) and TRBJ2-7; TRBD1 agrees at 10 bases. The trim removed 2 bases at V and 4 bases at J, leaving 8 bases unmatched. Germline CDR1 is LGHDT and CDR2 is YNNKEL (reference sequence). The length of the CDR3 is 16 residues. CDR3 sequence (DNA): TGTGCCAGCAGCCAATTAGGGTCGGGACAGGGGTACGAGCAGTACTTC. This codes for CASSQLGSGQGYEQYF.

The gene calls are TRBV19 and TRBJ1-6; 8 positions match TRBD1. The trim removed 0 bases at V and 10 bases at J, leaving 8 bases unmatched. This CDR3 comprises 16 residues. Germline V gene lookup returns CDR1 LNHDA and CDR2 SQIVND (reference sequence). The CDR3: CASSIDRPGGGSPLHF. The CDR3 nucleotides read TGTGCCAGTAGTATAGACCGTCCAGGGGGCGGGTCACCCCTCCACTTT.

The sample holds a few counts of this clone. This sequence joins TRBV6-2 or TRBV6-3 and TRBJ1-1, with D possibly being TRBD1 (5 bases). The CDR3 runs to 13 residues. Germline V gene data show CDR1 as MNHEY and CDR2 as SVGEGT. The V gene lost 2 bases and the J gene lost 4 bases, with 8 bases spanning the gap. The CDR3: CASSYGGVTEAFF. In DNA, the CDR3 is TGTGCCAGCAGTTACGGGGGGGTCACTGAAGCTTTCTTT.

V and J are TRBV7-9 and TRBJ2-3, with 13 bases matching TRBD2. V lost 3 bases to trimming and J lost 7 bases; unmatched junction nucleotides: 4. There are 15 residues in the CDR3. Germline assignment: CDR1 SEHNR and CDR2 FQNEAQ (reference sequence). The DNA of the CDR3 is TGTGCCAGCAGCTTCACTAGCGGGGGGGCGAATACGCAGTATTTT. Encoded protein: CASSFTSGGANTQYF.

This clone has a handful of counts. CDR3 loop: CASSYDGSSGNTIYF. The CDR3 DNA follows: TGTGCCAGCAGCTACGACGGGTCCTCTGGAAACACCATATATTTT. The gene calls are TRBV7-9 and TRBJ1-3; D unclear. This CDR3 is built from 15 residues. Germline CDR1 SEHNR, CDR2 FQNEAQ (reference sequence). V gave up 4 bases and J gave up 0 bases, with 10 bases separating them.

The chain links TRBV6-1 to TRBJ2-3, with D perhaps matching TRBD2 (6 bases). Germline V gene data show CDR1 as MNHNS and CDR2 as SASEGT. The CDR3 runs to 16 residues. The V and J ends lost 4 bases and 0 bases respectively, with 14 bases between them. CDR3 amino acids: CASSAKDYTSTDTQYF. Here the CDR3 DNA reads TGTGCCAGCAGTGCCAAGGACTATACTAGCACAGATACGCAGTATTTT.

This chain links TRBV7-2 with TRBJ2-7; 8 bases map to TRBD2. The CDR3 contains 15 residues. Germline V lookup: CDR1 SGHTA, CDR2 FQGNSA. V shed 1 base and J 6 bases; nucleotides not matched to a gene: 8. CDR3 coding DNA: TGTGCCAGCAGCTTAGTTCTCGGGGGGGTATCCGAGCAGTACTTC. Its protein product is CASSLVLGGVSEQYF. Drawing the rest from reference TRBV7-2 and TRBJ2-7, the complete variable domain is GAGVSQSPSNKVTEKGKDVELRCDPISGHTALYWYRQSLGQGLEFLIYFQGNSAPDKSGLPSDRFSAERTGGSVSTLTIQRTQQEDSAVYLCASSLVLGGVSEQYFGPGTRLTVT.

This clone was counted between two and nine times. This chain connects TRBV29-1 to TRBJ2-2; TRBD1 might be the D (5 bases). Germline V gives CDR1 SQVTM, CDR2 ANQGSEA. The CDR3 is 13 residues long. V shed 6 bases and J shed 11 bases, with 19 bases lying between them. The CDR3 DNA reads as TGCAGCGTCAGGAGACAGATGGAGTTTGAGCTGTTTTTT. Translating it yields CSVRRQMEFELFF.

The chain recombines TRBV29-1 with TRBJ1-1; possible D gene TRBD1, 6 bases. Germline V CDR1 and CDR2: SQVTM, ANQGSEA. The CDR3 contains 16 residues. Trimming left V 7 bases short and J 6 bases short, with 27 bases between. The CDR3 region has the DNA TGCAGCGCTCGGAGAGATAACCGGGACATCACACCTGAAGCTTTCTTT. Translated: CSARRDNRDITPEAFF.